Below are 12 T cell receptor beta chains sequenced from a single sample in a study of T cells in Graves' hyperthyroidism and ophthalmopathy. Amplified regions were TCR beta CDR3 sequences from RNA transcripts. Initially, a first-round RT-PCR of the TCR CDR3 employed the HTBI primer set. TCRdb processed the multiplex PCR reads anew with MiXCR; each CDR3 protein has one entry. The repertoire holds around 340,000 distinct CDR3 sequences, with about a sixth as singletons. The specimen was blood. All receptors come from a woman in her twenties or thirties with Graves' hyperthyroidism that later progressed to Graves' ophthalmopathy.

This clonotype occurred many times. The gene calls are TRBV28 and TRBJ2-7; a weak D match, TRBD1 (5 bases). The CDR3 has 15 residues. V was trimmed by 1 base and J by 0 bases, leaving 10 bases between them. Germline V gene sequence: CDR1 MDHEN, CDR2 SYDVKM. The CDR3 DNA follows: TGTGCCAGCAGTTTATTCCCAGGGAACTCCTACGAGCAGTACTTC. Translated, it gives CASSLFPGNSYEQYF.

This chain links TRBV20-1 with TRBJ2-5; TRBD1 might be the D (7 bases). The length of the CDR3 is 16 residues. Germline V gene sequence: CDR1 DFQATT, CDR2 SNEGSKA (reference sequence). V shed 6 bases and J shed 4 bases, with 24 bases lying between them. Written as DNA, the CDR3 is TGCAGTGCCACCCCCTTCGGAGGGGGCGTGGGAGAGACCCAGTACTTC. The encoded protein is CSATPFGGGVGETQYF.

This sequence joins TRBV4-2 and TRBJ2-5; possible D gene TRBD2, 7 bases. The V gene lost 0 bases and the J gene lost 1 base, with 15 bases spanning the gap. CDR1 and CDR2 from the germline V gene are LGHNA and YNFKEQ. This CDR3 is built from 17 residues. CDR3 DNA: TGTGCCAGCAGCCAAGACGGCGGGGGCTCCACCCAAGAGACCCAGTACTTC. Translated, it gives CASSQDGGGSTQETQYF.

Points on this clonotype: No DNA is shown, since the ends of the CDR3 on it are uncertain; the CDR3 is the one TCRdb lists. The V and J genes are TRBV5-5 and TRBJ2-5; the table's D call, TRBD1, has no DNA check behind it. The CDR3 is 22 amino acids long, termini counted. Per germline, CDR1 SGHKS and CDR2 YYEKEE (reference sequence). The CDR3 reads CASSFYICSAPGGPTSSETQYF.

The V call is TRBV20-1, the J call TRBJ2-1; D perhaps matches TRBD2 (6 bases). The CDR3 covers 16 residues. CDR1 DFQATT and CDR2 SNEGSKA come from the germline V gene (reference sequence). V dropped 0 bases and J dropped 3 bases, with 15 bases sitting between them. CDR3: CSARDGTPSNYNEQFF. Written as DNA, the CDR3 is TGCAGTGCTAGAGATGGGACTCCCTCAAACTACAATGAGCAGTTCTTC.

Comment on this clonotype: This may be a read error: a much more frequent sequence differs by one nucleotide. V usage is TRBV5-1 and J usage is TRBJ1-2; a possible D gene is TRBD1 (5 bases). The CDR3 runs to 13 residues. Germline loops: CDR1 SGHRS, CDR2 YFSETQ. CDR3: CASGFGTDYGYTF. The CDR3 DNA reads TGCGCCAGCGGCTTCGGGACGGACTATGGCTACACCTTC.

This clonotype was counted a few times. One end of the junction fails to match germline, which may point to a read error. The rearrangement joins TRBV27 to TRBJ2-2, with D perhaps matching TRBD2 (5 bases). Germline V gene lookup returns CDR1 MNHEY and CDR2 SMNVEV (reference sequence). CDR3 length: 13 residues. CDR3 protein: CASSFFNTGELLF. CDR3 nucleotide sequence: TGTGCCAGCAGTTTTTTTAATACCGGGGAGCTGCTTTTT.

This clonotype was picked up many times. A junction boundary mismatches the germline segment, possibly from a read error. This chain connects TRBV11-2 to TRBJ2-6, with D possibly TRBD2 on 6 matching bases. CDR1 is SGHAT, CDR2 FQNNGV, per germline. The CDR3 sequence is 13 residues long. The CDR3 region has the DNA TGTGCCAGCAGCTTAGGGGGGGTCAACGTCCTGACTTTC. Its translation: CASSLGGVNVLTF.

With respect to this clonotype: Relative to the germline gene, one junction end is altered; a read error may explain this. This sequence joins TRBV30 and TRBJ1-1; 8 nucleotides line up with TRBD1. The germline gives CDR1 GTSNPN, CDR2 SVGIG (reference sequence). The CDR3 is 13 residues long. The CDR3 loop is CAARTGMNTEGFF. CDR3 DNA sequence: TGTGCCGCAAGGACAGGGATGAACACTGAAGGTTTCTTT.

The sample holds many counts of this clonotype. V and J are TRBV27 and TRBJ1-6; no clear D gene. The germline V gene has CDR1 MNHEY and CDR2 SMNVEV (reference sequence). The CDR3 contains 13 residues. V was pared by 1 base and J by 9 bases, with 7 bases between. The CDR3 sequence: CASSLLVSSPLHF. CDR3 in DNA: TGTGCCAGCAGTTTATTAGTGAGTTCACCCCTCCACTTT.

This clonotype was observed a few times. The CDR3 DNA reads as TGTGCCAGCACCGCACAGGGGGGATTCGAAGCTTTCTTT. Translated: CASTAQGGFEAFF. J is TRBJ1-1 and V is TRBV6-1, with 8 bases matching TRBD1. Germline CDR1 reads MNHNS; CDR2 reads SASEGT. Losses at the gene ends were 7 bases for V and 8 bases for J; bases not matched to a gene: 9. CDR3 length: 13 amino acids.

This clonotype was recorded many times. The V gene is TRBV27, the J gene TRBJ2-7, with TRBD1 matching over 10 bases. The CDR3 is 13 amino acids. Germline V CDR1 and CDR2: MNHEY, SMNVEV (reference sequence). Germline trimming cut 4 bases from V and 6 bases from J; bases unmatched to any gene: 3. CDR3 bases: TGTGCCAGCAGTTCATGGGACAGGGGCGAGCAGTACTTC. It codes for CASSSWDRGEQYF.